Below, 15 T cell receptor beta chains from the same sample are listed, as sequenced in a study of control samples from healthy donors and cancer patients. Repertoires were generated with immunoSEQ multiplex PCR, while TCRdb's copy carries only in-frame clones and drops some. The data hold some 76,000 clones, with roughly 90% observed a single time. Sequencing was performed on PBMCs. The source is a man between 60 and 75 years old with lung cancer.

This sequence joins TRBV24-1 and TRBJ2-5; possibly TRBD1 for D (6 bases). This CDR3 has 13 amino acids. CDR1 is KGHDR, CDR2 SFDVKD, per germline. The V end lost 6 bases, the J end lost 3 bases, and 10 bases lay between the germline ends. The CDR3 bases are TGTGCCACCAGTCAGGGGACGGAAGAGACCCAGTACTTC. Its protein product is CATSQGTEETQYF.

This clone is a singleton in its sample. The CDR3 DNA follows: TGTGCCAGCAGCTTAATATTACTAGCGGGGGGTTTCAATGAGCAGTTCTTC. It is translated as CASSLILLAGGFNEQFF. The chain couples TRBV11-2 to TRBJ2-1, with TRBD2 identical over 12 bases. V lost 2 bases and J lost 6; bases outside the gene matches: 8. The germline V gene encodes CDR1 SGHAT and CDR2 FQNNGV. The CDR3 contains 17 residues.

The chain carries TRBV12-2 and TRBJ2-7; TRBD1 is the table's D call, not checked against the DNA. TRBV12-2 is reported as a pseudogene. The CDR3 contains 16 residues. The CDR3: CASRLAPQGVHHEQYV. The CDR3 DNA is TGTGCAAGTCGCTTAGCCCCGCAGGGGGTTCACCACGAGCAGTACGTC.

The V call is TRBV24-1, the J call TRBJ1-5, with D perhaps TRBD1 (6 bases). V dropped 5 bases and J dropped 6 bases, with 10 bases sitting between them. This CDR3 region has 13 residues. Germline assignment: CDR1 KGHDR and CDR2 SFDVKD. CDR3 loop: CATSGDKSQPQHF. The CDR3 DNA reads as TGTGCCACCAGTGGGGACAAATCTCAGCCCCAGCATTTT.

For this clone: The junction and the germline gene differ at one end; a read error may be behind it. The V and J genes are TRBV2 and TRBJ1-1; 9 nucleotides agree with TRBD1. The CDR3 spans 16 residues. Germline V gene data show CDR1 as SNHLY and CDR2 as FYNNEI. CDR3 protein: CASSKAGQGLGAEAFF. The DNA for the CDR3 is TGTGCCAGCAGTAAAGCCGGACAGGGGCTCGGCGCTGAAGCTTTCTTT.

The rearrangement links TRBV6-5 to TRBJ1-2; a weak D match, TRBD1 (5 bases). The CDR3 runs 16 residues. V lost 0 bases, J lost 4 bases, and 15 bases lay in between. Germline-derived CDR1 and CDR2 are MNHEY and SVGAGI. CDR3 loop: CASSYSAEGRSYGYTF. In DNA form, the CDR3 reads TGTGCCAGCAGTTACTCCGCCGAGGGGAGAAGCTATGGCTACACCTTC.

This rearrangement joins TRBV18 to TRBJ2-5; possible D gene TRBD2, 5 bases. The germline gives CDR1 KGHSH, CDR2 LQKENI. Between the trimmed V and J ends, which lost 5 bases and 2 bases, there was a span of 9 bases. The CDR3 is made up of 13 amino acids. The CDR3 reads CASSATTQETQYF. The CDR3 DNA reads TGTGCCAGCTCAGCGACTACACAAGAGACCCAGTACTTC.

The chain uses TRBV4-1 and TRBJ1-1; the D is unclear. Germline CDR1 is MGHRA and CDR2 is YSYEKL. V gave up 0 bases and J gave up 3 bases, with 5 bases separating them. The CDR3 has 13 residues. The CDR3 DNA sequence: TGCGCCAGCAGCCAAGATGGGGACACTGAAGCTTTCTTT. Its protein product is CASSQDGDTEAFF.

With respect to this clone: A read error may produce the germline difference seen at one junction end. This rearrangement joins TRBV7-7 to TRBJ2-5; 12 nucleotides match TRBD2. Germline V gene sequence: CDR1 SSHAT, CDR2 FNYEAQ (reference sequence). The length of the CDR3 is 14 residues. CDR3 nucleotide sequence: TGTGCCAGCAGCCTAGCGGGGGGGAAGGAGACCCAGTACTTC. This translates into CASSLAGGKETQYF. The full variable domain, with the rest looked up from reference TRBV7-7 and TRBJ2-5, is GAGVSQSPRYKVTKRGQDVTLRCDPISSHATLYWYQQALGQGPEFLTYFNYEAQPDKSGLPSDRFSAERPEGSISTLTIQRTEQRDSAMYRCASSLAGGKETQYFGPGTRLLVL.

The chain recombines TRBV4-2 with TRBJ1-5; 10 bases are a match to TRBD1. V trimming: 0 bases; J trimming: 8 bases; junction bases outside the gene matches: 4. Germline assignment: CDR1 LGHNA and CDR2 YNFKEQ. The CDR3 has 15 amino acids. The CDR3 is CASSQEDRGIKPQHF. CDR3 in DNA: TGTGCCAGCAGCCAAGAGGACAGGGGGATTAAGCCCCAGCATTTT.

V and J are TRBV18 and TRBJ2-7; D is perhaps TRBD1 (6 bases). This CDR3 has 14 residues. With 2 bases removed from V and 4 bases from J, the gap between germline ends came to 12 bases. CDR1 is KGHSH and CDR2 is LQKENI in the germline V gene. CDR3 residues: CASSPAGQGYEQYF. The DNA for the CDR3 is TGTGCCAGCTCACCAGCGGGCCAGGGGTACGAGCAGTACTTC.

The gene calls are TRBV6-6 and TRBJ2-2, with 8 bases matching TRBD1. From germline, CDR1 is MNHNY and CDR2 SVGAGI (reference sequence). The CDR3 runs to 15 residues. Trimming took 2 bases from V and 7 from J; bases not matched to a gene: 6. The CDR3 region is CASSYLSGQGGELFF. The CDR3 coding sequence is TGTGCCAGCAGTTACCTCTCTGGACAGGGCGGGGAGCTGTTTTTT.

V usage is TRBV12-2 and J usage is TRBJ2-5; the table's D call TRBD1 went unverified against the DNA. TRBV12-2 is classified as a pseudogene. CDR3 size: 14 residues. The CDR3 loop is CASRRQGSWETQYF. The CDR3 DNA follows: TGTGCAAGTCGCCGTCAGGGTTCTTGGGAGACCCAGTACTTC.

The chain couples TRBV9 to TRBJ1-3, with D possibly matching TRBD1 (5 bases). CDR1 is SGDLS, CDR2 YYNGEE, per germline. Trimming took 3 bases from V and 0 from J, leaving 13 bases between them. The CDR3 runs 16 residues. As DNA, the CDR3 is TGTGCCAGCAGCGCCCTGGACACTTACTCTGGAAACACCATATATTTT. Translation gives CASSALDTYSGNTIYF.

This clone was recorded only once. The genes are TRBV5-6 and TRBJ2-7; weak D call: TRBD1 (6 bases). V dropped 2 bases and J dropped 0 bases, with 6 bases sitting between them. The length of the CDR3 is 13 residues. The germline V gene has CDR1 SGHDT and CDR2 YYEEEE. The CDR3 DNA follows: TGTGCCAGCAGCTTACAGGGCTCCTACGAGCAGTACGTC. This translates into CASSLQGSYEQYV.